This entry lists 7 T cell receptor beta chains sequenced from one sample in a study of blood T cell repertoires in COVID-19. Only in-frame clones appear in the TCRdb table, and some are missing; sequencing was by immunoSEQ multiplex PCR. This repertoire shows about 400,000 clones, just under 90% found once; its top ten account for 1.5% to 2%. The sequenced sample consisted of PBMCs or T cells enriched from blood (not recorded which). All receptors derive from a woman younger than 45 who had recovered from COVID-19.

CDR3 loop: CASSYSVDSPYTF. CDR3 nucleotide sequence: TGTGCCAGCAGTTACTCCGTGGACAGCCCATACACCTTC. The rearrangement links TRBV6-5 to TRBJ1-2; tentatively, D is TRBD1 (6 bases). The CDR3 is 13 amino acids. Per germline, CDR1 MNHEY and CDR2 SVGAGI. V lost 0 bases and J lost 11, with 13 bases in between.

The DNA for the CDR3 is TGTGCCAGCAGCCTACTAGGGACTAGCGAATACAATGAGCAGTTCTTC. Its translation is CASSLLGTSEYNEQFF. V usage is TRBV7-3 and J usage is TRBJ2-1, with 10 bases matching TRBD2. Trimming removed 5 bases from V and 4 bases from J; junction bases left unmatched: 8. Germline lookup yields CDR1 SGHTA and CDR2 FQGTGA. The CDR3 runs 16 residues.

V usage is TRBV11-2 and J usage is TRBJ1-4; 7 bases line up with TRBD1. The CDR3 consists of 14 residues. In germline, CDR1 is SGHAT, CDR2 FQNNGV. V dropped 0 bases and J dropped 9; count of bases not matched to a gene: 4. CDR3 in DNA: TGTGCCAGCAGCTTAGATTTACAGGGGCAAAAACTGTTTTTT. As protein: CASSLDLQGQKLFF.

The CDR3: CASSQYLAGEQYF. The CDR3 DNA is TGTGCCAGCAGCCAATATCTAGCGGGCGAGCAGTACTTC. This chain links TRBV16 with TRBJ2-7, with 8 bases lining up with TRBD2. This CDR3 region has 13 residues. Trimming cost V 1 base and J 6 bases; bases outside gene matches: 2. Germline CDR1 KGHSY, CDR2 FQNENV.

The chain joins TRBV4-1 to TRBJ1-4; D possibly corresponds to TRBD1 (6 bases). The germline V and J ends were trimmed by 6 bases and 8 bases, with 13 bases remaining between them. This CDR3 is 13 amino acids long. Germline assignment: CDR1 MGHRA and CDR2 YSYEKL. CDR3 nucleotides: TGCGCCAGCAGGAAGACAGGCGGGGAAAAACTGTTTTTT. It yields the protein CASRKTGGEKLFF.

The genes are TRBV7-8 and TRBJ2-1; 7 nucleotides line up with TRBD2. Germline CDR1 and CDR2: SGHVS and FQNEAQ. V lost 3 bases to trimming and J lost 8 bases; unmatched junction nucleotides: 13. The CDR3 length is 16 residues. The CDR3 loop reads CASSFYSPLGRDEQFF. CDR3 bases: TGTGCCAGCAGCTTTTATTCCCCTTTGGGGAGGGATGAGCAGTTCTTC.

This chain links TRBV6-5 with TRBJ1-6, with 8 bases that match TRBD1. The CDR3 loop spans 15 amino acids. Trimming cost V 7 bases and J 4 bases; bases outside gene matches: 6. Per germline, CDR1 MNHEY and CDR2 SVGAGI. The CDR3 DNA reads as TGTGCCAGCACTTCCCGGACAGGGTATAATTCACCCCTCCACTTT. This translates into CASTSRTGYNSPLHF.